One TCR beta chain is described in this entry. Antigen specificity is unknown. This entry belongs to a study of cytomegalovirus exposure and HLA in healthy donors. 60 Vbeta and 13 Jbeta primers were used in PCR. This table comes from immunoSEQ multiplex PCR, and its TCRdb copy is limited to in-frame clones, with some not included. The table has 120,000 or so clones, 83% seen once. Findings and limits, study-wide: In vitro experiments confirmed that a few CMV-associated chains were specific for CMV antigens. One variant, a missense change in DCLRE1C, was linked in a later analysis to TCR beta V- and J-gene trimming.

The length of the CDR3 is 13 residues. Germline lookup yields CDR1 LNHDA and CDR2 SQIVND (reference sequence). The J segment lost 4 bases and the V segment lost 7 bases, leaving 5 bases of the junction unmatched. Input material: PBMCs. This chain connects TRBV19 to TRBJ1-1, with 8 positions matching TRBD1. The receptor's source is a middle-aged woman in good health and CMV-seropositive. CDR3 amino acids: CASNLQGGTEAFF. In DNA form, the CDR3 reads TGTGCCAGTAATCTACAGGGGGGCACTGAAGCTTTCTTT.